This TCR beta chain originates from a study of cytomegalovirus exposure and HLA in healthy donors. Whole-study findings and limits: A later analysis linked a missense DCLRE1C variant to TCR beta V- and J-gene trimming.

CDR3 length equals 15 residues. Germline values: CDR1 SNHLY, CDR2 FYNNEI. V dropped 3 bases and J dropped 0 bases, with 11 bases sitting between them. PCR was performed using 60 Vbeta and 13 Jbeta primers. The repertoire was sequenced with immunoSEQ multiplex PCR; TCRdb's copy has only in-frame clones and lacks some. The sample contains roughly 130,000 clones, roughly 78% of which appear only once. Note on this clone: No antigen is known for it.

The J gene is TRBJ1-1, the V gene TRBV2; maybe TRBD1 (5 bases). The clonotype originates from a man aged 25-45 years in good health and CMV-seronegative. The sample consisted of PBMCs. CDR3 nucleotides: TGTGCCAGCAGTGATCCCGACAGAGTGAACACTGAAGCTTTCTTT. This gives the protein CASSDPDRVNTEAFF.